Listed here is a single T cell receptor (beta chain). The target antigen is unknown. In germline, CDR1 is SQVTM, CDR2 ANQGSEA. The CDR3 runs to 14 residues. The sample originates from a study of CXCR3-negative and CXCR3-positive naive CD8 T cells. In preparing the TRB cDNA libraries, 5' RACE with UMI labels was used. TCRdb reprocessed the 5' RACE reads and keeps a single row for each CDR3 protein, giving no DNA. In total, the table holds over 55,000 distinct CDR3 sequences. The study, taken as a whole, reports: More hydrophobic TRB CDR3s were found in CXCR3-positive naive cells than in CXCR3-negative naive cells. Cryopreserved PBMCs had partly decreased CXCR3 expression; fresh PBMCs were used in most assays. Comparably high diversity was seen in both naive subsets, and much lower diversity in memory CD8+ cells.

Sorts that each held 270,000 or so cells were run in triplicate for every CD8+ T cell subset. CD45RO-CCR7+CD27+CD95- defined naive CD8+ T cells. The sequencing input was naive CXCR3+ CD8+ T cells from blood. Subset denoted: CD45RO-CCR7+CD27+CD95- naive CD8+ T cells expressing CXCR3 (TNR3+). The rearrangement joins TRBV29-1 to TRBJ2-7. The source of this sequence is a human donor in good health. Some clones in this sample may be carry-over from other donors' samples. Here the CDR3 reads CSVEYGTVSYEQYF.